This TCR beta chain was recorded in a study of identifying expanded T cells in peripheral blood. V gave up 4 bases and J gave up 0 bases, with 17 bases separating them. Germline V gives CDR1 LNHDA, CDR2 SQIVND (reference sequence). The CDR3 runs to 17 residues. Of note for this clone: What it binds is not known.

Study-level points and caveats: Over about two and four weeks, about 15 and 19 clones changed, versus roughly 1.2 between replicates. Clone count variance between approximately two-week samples rose with total template count.

Profiling relied on immunoSEQ multiplex PCR, and the TCRdb table lists in-frame clones only, not all of them. The data contain about 100,000 clones, roughly 89% of them singletons. During the collection period, no donor immune events like infections were recorded. The sequence was collected from a person between 18 and 75 years old in good health. The sequencing sample was made of blood. The V call is TRBV19, the J call TRBJ2-3; D is undetermined. The chain's CDR3 is CASSNLPVTTSTDTQYF. CDR3 DNA: TGTGCCAGTAGTAACCTCCCCGTGACCACTAGCACAGATACGCAGTATTTT.